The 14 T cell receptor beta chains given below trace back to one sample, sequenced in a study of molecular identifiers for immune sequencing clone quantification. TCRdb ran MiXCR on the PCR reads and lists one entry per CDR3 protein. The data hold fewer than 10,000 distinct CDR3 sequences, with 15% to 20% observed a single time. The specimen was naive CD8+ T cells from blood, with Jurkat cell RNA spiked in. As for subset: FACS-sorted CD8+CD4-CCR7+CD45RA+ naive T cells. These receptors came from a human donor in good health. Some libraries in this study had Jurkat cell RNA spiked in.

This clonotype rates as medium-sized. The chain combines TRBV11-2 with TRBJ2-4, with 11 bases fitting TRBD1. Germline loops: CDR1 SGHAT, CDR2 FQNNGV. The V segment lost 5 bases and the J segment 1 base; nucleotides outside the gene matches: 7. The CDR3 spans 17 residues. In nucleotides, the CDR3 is TGTGCCAGCAGCCATGGACAGGGGGCGATGGCCAAAAACATTCAGTACTTC. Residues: CASSHGQGAMAKNIQYF.

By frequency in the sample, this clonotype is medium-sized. This CDR3 is CASSETGVLSSPLHF. In DNA form, the CDR3 reads TGTGCCAGCAGTGAGACAGGGGTTTTAAGTTCACCCCTCCACTTT. The chain uses TRBV6-4 and TRBJ1-6; TRBD1 aligns across 8 bases. CDR3 length equals 15 residues. Germline CDR1 MRHNA, CDR2 SNTAGT. V dropped 3 bases and J dropped 9; count of bases not matched to a gene: 7.

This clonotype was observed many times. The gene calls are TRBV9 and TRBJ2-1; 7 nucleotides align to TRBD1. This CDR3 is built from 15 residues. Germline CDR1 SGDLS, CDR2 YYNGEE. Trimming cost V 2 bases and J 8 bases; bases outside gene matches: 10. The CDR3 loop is CASSVWDSPADEQFF. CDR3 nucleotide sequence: TGTGCCAGCAGCGTTTGGGACAGCCCCGCCGATGAGCAGTTCTTC.

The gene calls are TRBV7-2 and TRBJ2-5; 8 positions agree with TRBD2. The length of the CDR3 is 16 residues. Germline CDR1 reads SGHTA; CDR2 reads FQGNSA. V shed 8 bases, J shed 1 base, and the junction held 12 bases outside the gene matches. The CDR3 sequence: CASSPGTSLSQETQYF. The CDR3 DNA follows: TGTGCCAGCTCCCCCGGGACTAGTTTGAGCCAAGAGACCCAGTACTTC.

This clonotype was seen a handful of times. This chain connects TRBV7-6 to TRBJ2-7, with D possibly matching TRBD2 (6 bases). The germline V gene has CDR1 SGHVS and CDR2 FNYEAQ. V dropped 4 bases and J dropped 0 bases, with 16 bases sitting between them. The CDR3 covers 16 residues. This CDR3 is CASSSYSGDGSYEQYF. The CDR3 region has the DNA TGTGCCAGCAGCTCATATAGCGGAGATGGCTCCTACGAGCAGTACTTC. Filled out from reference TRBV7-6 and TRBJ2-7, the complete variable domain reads GAGVSQSPRYKVTKRGQDVALRCDPISGHVSLYWYRQALGQGPEFLTYFNYEAQQDKSGLPNDRFSAERPEGSISTLTIQRTEQRDSAMYRCASSSYSGDGSYEQYFGPGTRLTVT.

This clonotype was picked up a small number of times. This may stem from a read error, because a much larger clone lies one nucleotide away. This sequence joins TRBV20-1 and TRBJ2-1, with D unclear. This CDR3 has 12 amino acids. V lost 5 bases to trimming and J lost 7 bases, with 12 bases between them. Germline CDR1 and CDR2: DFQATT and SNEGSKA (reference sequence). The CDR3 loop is CSAPVTRNEQFF. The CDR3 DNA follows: TGCAGTGCTCCCGTGACTCGGAATGAGCAGTTCTTC.

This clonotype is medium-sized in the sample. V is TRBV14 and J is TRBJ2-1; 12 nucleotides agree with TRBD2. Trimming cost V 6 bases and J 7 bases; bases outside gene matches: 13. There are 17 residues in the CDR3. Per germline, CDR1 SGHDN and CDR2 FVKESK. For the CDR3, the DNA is TGTGCCAGCAGTCAGCTAGCGGGAGGGCCTGAAGGGAATGAGCAGTTCTTC. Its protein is CASSQLAGGPEGNEQFF. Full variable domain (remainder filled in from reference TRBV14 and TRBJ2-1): EAGVTQFPSHSVIEKGQTVTLRCDPISGHDNLYWYRRVMGKEIKFLLHFVKESKQDESGMPNNRFLAERTGGTYSTLKVQPAELEDSGVYFCASSQLAGGPEGNEQFFGPGTRLTVL.

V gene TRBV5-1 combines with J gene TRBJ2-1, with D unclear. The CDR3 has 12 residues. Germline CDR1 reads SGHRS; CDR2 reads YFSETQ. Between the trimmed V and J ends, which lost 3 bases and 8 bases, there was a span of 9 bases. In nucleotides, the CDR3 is TGCGCCAGCAGCTCGGTAGCCGATGAGCAGTTCTTC. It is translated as CASSSVADEQFF.

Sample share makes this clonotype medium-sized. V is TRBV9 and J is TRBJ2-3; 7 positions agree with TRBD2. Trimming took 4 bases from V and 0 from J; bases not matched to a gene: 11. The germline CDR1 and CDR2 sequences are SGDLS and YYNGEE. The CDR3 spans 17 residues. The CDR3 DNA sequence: TGTGCCAGCAGCCCCCGAGGACTAGAATCTAGCACAGATACGCAGTATTTT. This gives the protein CASSPRGLESSTDTQYF. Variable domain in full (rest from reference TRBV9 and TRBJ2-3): DSGVTQTPKHLITATGQRVTLRCSPRSGDLSVYWYQQSLDQGLQFLIQYYNGEERAKGNILERFSAQQFPDLHSELNLSSLELGDSALYFCASSPRGLESSTDTQYFGPGTRLTVL.

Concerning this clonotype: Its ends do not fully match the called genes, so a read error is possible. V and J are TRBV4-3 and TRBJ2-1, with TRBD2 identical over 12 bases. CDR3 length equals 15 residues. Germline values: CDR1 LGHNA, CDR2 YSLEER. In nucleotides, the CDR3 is TGCGCCAACAGCCAAGCTAGCGGGGGGGCTCATGAGCAGTTCTTC. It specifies CANSQASGGAHEQFF.

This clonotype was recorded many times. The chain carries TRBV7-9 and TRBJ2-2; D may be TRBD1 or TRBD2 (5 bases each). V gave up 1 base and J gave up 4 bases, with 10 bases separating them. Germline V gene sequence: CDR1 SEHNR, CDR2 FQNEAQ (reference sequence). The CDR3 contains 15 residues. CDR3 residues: CASSLEVGTTGELFF. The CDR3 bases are TGTGCCAGCAGCTTAGAGGTGGGGACCACCGGGGAGCTGTTTTTT.

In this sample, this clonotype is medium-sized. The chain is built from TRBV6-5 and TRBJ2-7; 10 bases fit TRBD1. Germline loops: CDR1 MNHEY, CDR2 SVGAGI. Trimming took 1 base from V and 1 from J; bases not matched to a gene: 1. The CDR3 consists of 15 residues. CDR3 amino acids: CASSYWDRGSYEQYF. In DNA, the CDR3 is TGTGCCAGCAGTTACTGGGACAGGGGTTCCTACGAGCAGTACTTC.

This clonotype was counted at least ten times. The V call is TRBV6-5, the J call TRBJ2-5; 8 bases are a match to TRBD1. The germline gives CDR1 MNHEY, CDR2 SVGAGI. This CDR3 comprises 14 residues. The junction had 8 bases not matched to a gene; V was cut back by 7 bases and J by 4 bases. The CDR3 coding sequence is TGTGCCAGCACTCCATCAGGGGGCATAGAGACCCAGTACTTC. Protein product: CASTPSGGIETQYF.

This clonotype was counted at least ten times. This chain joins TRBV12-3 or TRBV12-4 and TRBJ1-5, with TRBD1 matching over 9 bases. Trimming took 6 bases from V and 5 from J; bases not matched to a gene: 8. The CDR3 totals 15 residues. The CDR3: CASSIGQGRDQPQHF. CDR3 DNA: TGTGCCAGCAGCATAGGACAGGGGAGAGATCAGCCCCAGCATTTT.